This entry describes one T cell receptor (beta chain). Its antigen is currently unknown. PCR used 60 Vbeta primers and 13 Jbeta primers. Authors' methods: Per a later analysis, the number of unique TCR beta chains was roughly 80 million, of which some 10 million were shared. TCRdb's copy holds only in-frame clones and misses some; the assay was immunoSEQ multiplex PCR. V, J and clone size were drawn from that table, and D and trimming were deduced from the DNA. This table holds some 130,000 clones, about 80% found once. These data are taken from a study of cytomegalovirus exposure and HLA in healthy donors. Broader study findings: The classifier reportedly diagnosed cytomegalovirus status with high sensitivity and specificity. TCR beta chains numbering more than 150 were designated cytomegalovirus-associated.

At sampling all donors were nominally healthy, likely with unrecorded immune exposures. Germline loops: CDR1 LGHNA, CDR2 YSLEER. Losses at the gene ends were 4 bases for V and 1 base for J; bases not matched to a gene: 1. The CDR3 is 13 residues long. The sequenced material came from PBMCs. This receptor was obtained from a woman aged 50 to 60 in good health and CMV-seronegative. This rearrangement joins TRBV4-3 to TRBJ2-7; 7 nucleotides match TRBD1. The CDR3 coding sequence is TGCGCCAGCAGCCGGACAGGATCCTACGAGCAGTACTTC. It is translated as CASSRTGSYEQYF.